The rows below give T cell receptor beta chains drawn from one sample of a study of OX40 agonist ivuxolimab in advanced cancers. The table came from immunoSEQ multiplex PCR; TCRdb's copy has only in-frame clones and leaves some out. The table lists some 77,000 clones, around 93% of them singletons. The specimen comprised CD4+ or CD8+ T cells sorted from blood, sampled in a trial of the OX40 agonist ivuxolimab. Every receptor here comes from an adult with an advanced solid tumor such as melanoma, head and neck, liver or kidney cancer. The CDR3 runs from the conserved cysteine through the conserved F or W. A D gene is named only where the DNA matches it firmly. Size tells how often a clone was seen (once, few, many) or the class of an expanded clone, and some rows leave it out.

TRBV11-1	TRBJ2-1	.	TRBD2	CASSWTSGGLNEQFF	TGTGCCAGCAGCTGGACTAGCGGGGGGCTTAATGAGCAGTTCTTC
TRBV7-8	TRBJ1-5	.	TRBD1	CASSEGQGGNQPQHF	TGTGCCAGCAGCGAGGGACAGGGGGGGAATCAGCCCCAGCATTTT
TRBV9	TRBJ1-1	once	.	CASSVVAGSPEAFF	TGTGCCAGCAGCGTAGTCGCAGGGTCCCCTGAAGCTTTCTTT
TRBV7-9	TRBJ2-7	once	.	CASSLLPNEQYF	TGTGCCAGCAGCTTATTGCCGAACGAGCAGTACTTC
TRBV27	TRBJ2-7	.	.	CASSGVGFPYEQYF	TGTGCCAGCAGTGGGGTGGGGTTCCCCTACGAGCAGTACTTC
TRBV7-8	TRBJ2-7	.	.	CASRQGILPYEQYF	TGTGCCAGCAGACAAGGGATCCTTCCCTACGAGCAGTACTTC
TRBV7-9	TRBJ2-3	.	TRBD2	CASSLAPSGYSTDTQYF	TGTGCCAGCAGCTTAGCGCCTAGCGGGTATTCCACAGATACGCAGTATTTT
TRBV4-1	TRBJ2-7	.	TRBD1	CASSPGQGGEQYF	TGCGCCAGCAGCCCCGGACAGGGAGGCGAGCAGTACTTC
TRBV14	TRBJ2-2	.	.	CASSHLSGENTGELFF	TGTGCCAGCAGCCATTTATCAGGCGAAAACACCGGGGAGCTGTTTTTT
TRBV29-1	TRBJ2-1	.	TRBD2	CSVVGTSGGHSSYNEQFF	TGCAGCGTTGTCGGAACTAGCGGGGGCCACAGCTCCTACAATGAGCAGTTCTTC
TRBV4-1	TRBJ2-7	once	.	CASSQVSTYEQYF	TGCGCCAGCAGCCAAGTCTCTACCTACGAGCAGTACTTC
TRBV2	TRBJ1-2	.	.	CASSVWAEWGGAF	TGTGCCAGCAGTGTTTGGGCAGAGTGGGGTGGTGCCTTC
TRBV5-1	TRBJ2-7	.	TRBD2	CASSFVSGGAYEQYF	TGCGCCAGCAGCTTTGTTAGCGGGGGGGCTTATGAGCAGTACTTC
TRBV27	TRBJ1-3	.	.	CASSSPTVASGNTIYF	TGTGCCAGCAGTTCCCCGACGGTGGCCTCTGGAAACACCATATATTTT
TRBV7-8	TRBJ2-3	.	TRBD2	CASSWSQRGGWGGTDTQYF	TGTGCCAGCAGCTGGTCCCAGCGGGGAGGCTGGGGCGGTACAGATACGCAGTATTTT
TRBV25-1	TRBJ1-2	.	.	CASSGQVYGYTF	TGTGCCAGCAGTGGTCAGGTGTATGGCTACACCTTC
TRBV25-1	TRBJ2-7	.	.	CASLSSDYEQYF	TGTGCCAGCCTTTCATCGGATTACGAGCAGTACTTC
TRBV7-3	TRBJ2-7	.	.	CASSLDPDSPTYEQYF	TGTGCCAGCAGCTTAGACCCGGACAGTCCTACCTACGAGCAGTACTTC
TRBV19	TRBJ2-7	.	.	CASSILTELVYEQYF	TGTGCCAGTAGTATCTTGACGGAGCTCGTCTACGAGCAGTACTTC
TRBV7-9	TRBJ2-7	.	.	CASSLYTGGQYF	TGTGCCAGCAGCCTTTACACTGGGGGCCAGTACTTC
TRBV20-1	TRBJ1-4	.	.	CSAYDEKLFF	TGCAGTGCTTATGACGAAAAACTGTTTTTT
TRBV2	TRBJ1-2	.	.	CASRTNLLNDGYTF	TGTGCCAGCAGGACAAACCTATTAAACGACGGCTACACCTTC
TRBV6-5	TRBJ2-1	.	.	CASSYGGANEQFF	TGTGCCAGCAGTTACGGGGGGGCCAATGAGCAGTTCTTC
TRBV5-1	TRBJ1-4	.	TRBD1	CASSAGQGAGETNEKLFF	TGCGCCAGCAGCGCCGGACAGGGCGCGGGGGAAACTAATGAAAAACTGTTTTTT
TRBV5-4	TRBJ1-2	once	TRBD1	CASRGTGAIYGYTF	TGTGCCAGCAGAGGGACAGGGGCCATCTATGGCTACACCTTC
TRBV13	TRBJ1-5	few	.	CASSLGGQPQHF	TGTGCCAGCAGCTTAGGAGGACAGCCCCAGCATTTT
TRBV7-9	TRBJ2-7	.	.	CASSLEPTSYEQYF	TGTGCCAGCAGCTTAGAACCCACCTCCTACGAGCAGTACTTC
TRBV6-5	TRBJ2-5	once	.	CASSSFEETQYF	TGTGCCAGCAGCTCCTTTGAGGAGACCCAGTACTTC
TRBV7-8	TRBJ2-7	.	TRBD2	CASSLVSSGGTYEQYF	TGTGCCAGCAGCTTAGTGTCTAGCGGGGGGACGTACGAGCAGTACTTC
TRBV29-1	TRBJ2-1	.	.	CSVDGYGPYNEQFF	TGCAGCGTGGACGGTTATGGTCCGTACAATGAGCAGTTCTTC
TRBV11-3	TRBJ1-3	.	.	CASSLDLTIYF	TGTGCCAGCAGCTTAGACCTAACCATATATTTT
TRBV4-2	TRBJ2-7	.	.	CASSQPGLLPGYEQYF	TGTGCCAGCAGCCAGCCCGGTCTTCTCCCAGGGTACGAGCAGTACTTC
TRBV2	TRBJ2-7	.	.	CASSPLGEQYF	TGTGCCAGCAGTCCACTAGGCGAGCAGTACTTC
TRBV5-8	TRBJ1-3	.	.	CASNLPPVSEGDSGNTIYF	TGTGCCAGCAACCTCCCCCCGGTGTCGGAAGGGGACTCTGGAAACACCATATATTTT
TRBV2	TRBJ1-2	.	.	CASSTNPGPGGYGYTF	TGTGCCAGCAGTACCAACCCGGGGCCGGGAGGCTATGGCTACACCTTC
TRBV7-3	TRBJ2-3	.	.	CASSSMPGGTDTQYF	TGTGCCAGCAGCTCGATGCCGGGGGGCACAGATACGCAGTATTTT
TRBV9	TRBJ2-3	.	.	CASSAPVGTQYF	TGTGCCAGCAGCGCTCCGGTAGGAACGCAGTATTTT
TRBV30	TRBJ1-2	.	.	CAWSVQDLWNYGYTF	TGTGCCTGGAGTGTACAGGACCTCTGGAACTATGGCTACACCTTC
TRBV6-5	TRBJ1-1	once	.	CASSYSWGGTEAFF	TGTGCCAGCAGTTACTCGTGGGGTGGGACTGAAGCTTTCTTT
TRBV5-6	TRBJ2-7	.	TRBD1	CASSFDADRGSSYEQYF	TGTGCCAGCAGCTTTGACGCGGACAGGGGGAGCTCCTACGAGCAGTACTTC
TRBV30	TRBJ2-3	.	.	CAWSMDSGYGTHTQYF	TGTGCCTGGAGCATGGATAGCGGCTACGGTACACATACGCAGTATTTT
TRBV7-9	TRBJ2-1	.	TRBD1	CASSLARQGNSYNEQFF	TGTGCCAGCAGCTTAGCTAGACAGGGGAACTCCTACAATGAGCAGTTCTTC
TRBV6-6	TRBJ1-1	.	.	CASSYGGLDTEAFF	TGTGCCAGCAGTTACGGGGGGCTGGACACTGAAGCTTTCTTT
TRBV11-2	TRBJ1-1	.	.	CASSPGGMTEAFF	TGTGCCAGCAGCCCGGGGGGGATGACTGAAGCTTTCTTT